This T cell receptor (beta chain) appears in the sequencing data of a study of blood T cells in healthy people across ages. At the level of the study: The template switching approach captured approximately one barcoded beta molecule for every two T cells.

As to this clonotype: The antigen is undetermined.

Study-level findings and limits: Across the age range, TCR beta diversity per million T cells fell in a roughly linear way.

The germline gives CDR1 MNHNS, CDR2 SASEGT. Trimming took off 2 bases at V and 0 bases at J, with 5 bases between the two ends. The CDR3 is 15 amino acids. The authors ran a second PCR of roughly 6 to 12 cycles using a sample-barcoded 5' primer and a J-beta primer mix. There were at least 2.5 million CDR3-containing paired-end reads obtained from each sample. TCRdb reanalysed the 5' RACE reads using MiXCR and keeps one entry per CDR3 protein. The sample lists some 550,000 distinct CDR3 sequences, around 50% occurring once. The source material was blood. The V and J genes are TRBV6-1 and TRBJ2-6; D gene uncertain. This clonotype was sampled from a man older than 75 in good health. CDR3 region: CASSEMTSGANVLTF. Here the CDR3 DNA reads TGTGCCAGCAGTGAAATGACCTCTGGGGCCAACGTCCTGACTTTC.